These 20 T cell receptor beta chains came from one sample sequenced in a study of blood T cells in healthy people across ages. With a J-beta primer mix and a sample-barcoded 5' primer, a second PCR ran about 7 to 11 cycles. TCRdb re-called the 5' RACE reads through MiXCR, storing one row per CDR3 protein. This table holds about 570,000 distinct CDR3 sequences, roughly 29% found once. The source material was blood. These receptors all come from a woman in her 70s in good health.

In this sample, this clonotype turned up a few times. This chain connects TRBV5-1 to TRBJ2-3; 7 positions match TRBD1. Per germline, CDR1 SGHRS and CDR2 YFSETQ. CDR3 size: 15 residues. After removal of 1 base from V and 5 bases from J, the junction contained 7 bases not matched to a gene. Written as DNA, the CDR3 is TGCGCCAGCAGCTTGAGAGCCGACAGGGAAGATACGCAGTATTTT. Amino acid sequence: CASSLRADREDTQYF.

This clonotype was found a few times. The V gene is TRBV20-1, the J gene TRBJ1-5, with D maybe TRBD1 (6 bases). V was pared by 6 bases and J by 7 bases, with 22 bases between. CDR1 and CDR2 from the germline V gene are DFQATT and SNEGSKA (reference sequence). The CDR3 is 15 amino acids. CDR3 DNA sequence: TGCAGTGCCGACTCAGGGGCTCCAGGAGGACAGCCCCAGCATTTT. Translated, it gives CSADSGAPGGQPQHF.

CDR3 in amino acids: CASSERGGTQYF. The CDR3 nucleotides are TGTGCCAGCAGTGAGAGGGGGGGAACCCAGTACTTC. The chain carries TRBV2 and TRBJ2-5, with D possibly TRBD2 on 7 matching bases. The germline V gene has CDR1 SNHLY and CDR2 FYNNEI. Trimming pared 3 bases from V and 8 bases from J, leaving 10 bases between. The CDR3 covers 12 residues.

This chain connects TRBV7-2 to TRBJ1-3; tentatively, D is TRBD1 (6 bases). V lost 6 bases, J lost 0 bases, and 15 bases lay in between. The CDR3 consists of 16 residues. Germline CDR1 SGHTA, CDR2 FQGNSA. The CDR3 DNA reads as TGTGCCAGCAGTCGCCTGGGGGGCTACTCTGGAAACACCATATATTTT. Protein: CASSRLGGYSGNTIYF. Complete variable domain (other parts from reference TRBV7-2 and TRBJ1-3): GAGVSQSPSNKVTEKGKDVELRCDPISGHTALYWYRQSLGQGLEFLIYFQGNSAPDKSGLPSDRFSAERTGGSVSTLTIQRTQQEDSAVYLCASSRLGGYSGNTIYFGEGSWLTVV.

The chain is built from TRBV2 and TRBJ2-3; D possibly corresponds to TRBD1 (5 bases). The CDR3 runs 17 residues. Looked up from germline, CDR1 is SNHLY and CDR2 is FYNNEI. The V end lost 7 bases, the J end lost 12 bases, and 32 bases lay between the germline ends. CDR3 loop: CASITDSGPYTGPLQYF. CDR3 coding DNA: TGTGCCAGCATAACTGATTCAGGGCCCTATACCGGGCCCCTCCAGTATTTT. Using reference TRBV2 and TRBJ2-3 for the parts outside the CDR3, the full variable domain is EPEVTQTPSHQVTQMGQEVILRCVPISNHLYFYWYRQILGQKVEFLVSFYNNEISEKSEIFDDQFSVERPDGSNFTLKIRSTKLEDSAMYFCASITDSGPYTGPLQYFGPGTRLTVL.

Worth noting for this clonotype: An end of the junction does not agree with germline; a read error may underlie this. The chain joins TRBV5-1 to TRBJ1-4; 7 bases match TRBD1. Germline CDR1 and CDR2: SGHRS and YFSETQ. This CDR3 region has 14 residues. Here the CDR3 reads CTSSPGGTDEKLFF. The CDR3 DNA reads as TGCACCAGCAGCCCGGGAGGGACAGACGAAAAACTGTTTTTT.

The V call is TRBV2, the J call TRBJ1-1, with D possibly being TRBD1 (5 bases). V lost 7 bases and J lost 7, with 10 bases in between. CDR3 length: 11 residues. Germline V gene data show CDR1 as SNHLY and CDR2 as FYNNEI. The CDR3 bases are TGTGCCAGCACCACACAGGTTGAAGCTTTCTTT. It yields the protein CASTTQVEAFF. The full variable domain, completed using reference TRBV2 and TRBJ1-1, is EPEVTQTPSHQVTQMGQEVILRCVPISNHLYFYWYRQILGQKVEFLVSFYNNEISEKSEIFDDQFSVERPDGSNFTLKIRSTKLEDSAMYFCASTTQVEAFFGQGTRLTVV.

This rearrangement joins TRBV27 to TRBJ1-4; possibly TRBD1 for D (6 bases). Between the trimmed V and J ends, which lost 8 bases and 2 bases, there was a span of 15 bases. The V gene's germline CDR1 is MNHEY and CDR2 SMNVEV (reference sequence). CDR3 length: 15 residues. The CDR3 DNA reads TGTGCCAGCTTTCGGACAGAAACTACTAATGAAAAACTGTTTTTT. As protein: CASFRTETTNEKLFF.

This clonotype was observed a handful of times. The chain recombines TRBV7-2 with TRBJ2-2; D gene unclear. Germline CDR1 reads SGHTA; CDR2 reads FQGNSA. The V gene lost 1 base and the J gene lost 1 base, with 10 bases spanning the gap. The CDR3 contains 16 residues. CDR3 DNA sequence: TGTGCCAGCAGCTTAGTGGGCAGACTGAACACCGGGGAGCTGTTTTTT. This codes for CASSLVGRLNTGELFF.

This clonotype was recorded a few times. The chain employs TRBV4-1 and TRBJ2-1; TRBD1 matches at 9 bases. The CDR3 consists of 20 residues. The J segment lost 7 bases and the V segment lost 1 base, leaving 20 bases of the junction unmatched. Germline loops: CDR1 MGHRA, CDR2 YSYEKL. The CDR3 DNA reads TGCGCCAGCAGCCAAGGCCCACCGTCTTTACAGGACAGGGGTAGGAATGAGCAGTTCTTC. Protein product: CASSQGPPSLQDRGRNEQFF.

V gene TRBV4-2 combines with J gene TRBJ1-2; D gene ambiguous. The V end was cut by 4 bases, the J end by 4 bases, with 16 bases between. The CDR3 is 15 residues long. The V gene's germline CDR1 is LGHNA and CDR2 YNFKEQ. Here the CDR3 reads CASSPRTVEIYGYTF. CDR3 DNA: TGTGCCAGCAGCCCCAGGACGGTGGAGATCTATGGCTACACCTTC.

The V gene is TRBV25-1, the J gene TRBJ1-2; 8 nucleotides line up with TRBD1. The CDR3 extends over 15 amino acids. Trimming at V came to 0 bases and at J to 6 bases, leaving 6 bases not matched to a gene. Germline lookup yields CDR1 MGHDK and CDR2 SYGVNS. The CDR3 here is CASSEYIDRGHGYTF. The DNA of the CDR3 is TGTGCCAGCAGTGAATATATAGACAGGGGTCATGGCTACACCTTC.

This clonotype was found a few times. The chain uses TRBV12-3 or TRBV12-4 and TRBJ2-5; D unresolved. V gave up 5 bases and J gave up 4 bases, with 8 bases separating them. This CDR3 comprises 12 residues. Written as DNA, the CDR3 is TGTGCCAGCAGTCCGATGGGAGAGACCCAGTACTTC. It yields the protein CASSPMGETQYF.

This clonotype has more than one count but fewer than ten. At one end, the junction sequence differs from germline, possibly due to a read error. This sequence joins TRBV12-5 and TRBJ2-2; D is perhaps TRBD1 (7 bases). Looked up from germline, CDR1 is LGHNT and CDR2 is FRNRAP. The CDR3 is 16 amino acids. The CDR3 DNA is TGTGCTAGTGGTACCGGAGGGACAGCGAACACCGGGGAGTTGTTTTTT. This codes for CASGTGGTANTGELFF.

This clonotype was recorded a few times. The chain couples TRBV9 to TRBJ1-1; D call uncertain. The CDR3 totals 13 residues. Trimming removed 0 bases from V and 2 bases from J, with 5 bases in between. In germline, CDR1 is SGDLS, CDR2 YYNGEE. The CDR3 sequence is CASSVVDNTEAFF. The CDR3 coding sequence is TGTGCCAGCAGCGTAGTGGACAACACTGAAGCTTTCTTT. Looking up the rest from reference TRBV9 and TRBJ1-1 gives the full variable domain: DSGVTQTPKHLITATGQRVTLRCSPRSGDLSVYWYQQSLDQGLQFLIQYYNGEERAKGNILERFSAQQFPDLHSELNLSSLELGDSALYFCASSVVDNTEAFFGQGTRLTVV.

This clonotype was seen a few times. The gene calls are TRBV2 and TRBJ1-2, with D uncertain. CDR1 and CDR2 (germline): SNHLY, FYNNEI. Trimming removed 7 bases at V and 2 bases at J, with 5 bases between. This CDR3 has 11 residues. CDR3 in amino acids: CASTENYGYTF. As DNA, the CDR3 is TGTGCCAGCACGGAAAACTATGGCTACACCTTC.

This rearrangement joins TRBV7-2 to TRBJ2-5; TRBD1 aligns across 9 bases. The J call is uncertain, as TRBJ2-1 better fits the DNA end. The CDR3 covers 14 residues. Looked up from germline, CDR1 is SGHTA and CDR2 is FQGNSA. The CDR3 nucleotides read TGTGCCAGCACCGGACAGGGGCCCTACAATGAGCAGTTCTTC. This translates into CASTGQGPYNEQFF.

This chain connects TRBV4-1 to TRBJ2-7, with 11 bases identical to TRBD1. The CDR3 runs to 18 residues. The junction had 10 bases not matched to a gene; V was cut back by 0 bases and J by 3 bases. Germline-derived CDR1 and CDR2 are MGHRA and YSYEKL. The CDR3 loop reads CASSQDWDRGLANYEQYF. The CDR3 nucleotides are TGCGCCAGCAGCCAAGATTGGGACAGGGGGTTGGCGAACTACGAGCAGTACTTC.

The chain joins TRBV6-1 to TRBJ1-5; D gene unclear. The germline V gene has CDR1 MNHNS and CDR2 SASEGT. This CDR3 comprises 15 residues. The V end lost 6 bases, the J end lost 5 bases, and 17 bases lay between the germline ends. In nucleotides, the CDR3 is TGTGCCAGCAGGCACGAACCGGCTTCATATCAGCCCCAGCATTTT. Translation: CASRHEPASYQPQHF.

The rearrangement uses TRBV4-3 and TRBJ1-2; D uncertain. V lost 1 base and J lost 3, with 12 bases in between. Looked up from germline, CDR1 is LGHNA and CDR2 is YSLEER. The CDR3 length is 15 residues. The chain's CDR3 is CASSQGRSRHYGYTF. In nucleotides, the CDR3 is TGCGCCAGCAGCCAAGGAAGAAGCAGACACTATGGCTACACCTTC.